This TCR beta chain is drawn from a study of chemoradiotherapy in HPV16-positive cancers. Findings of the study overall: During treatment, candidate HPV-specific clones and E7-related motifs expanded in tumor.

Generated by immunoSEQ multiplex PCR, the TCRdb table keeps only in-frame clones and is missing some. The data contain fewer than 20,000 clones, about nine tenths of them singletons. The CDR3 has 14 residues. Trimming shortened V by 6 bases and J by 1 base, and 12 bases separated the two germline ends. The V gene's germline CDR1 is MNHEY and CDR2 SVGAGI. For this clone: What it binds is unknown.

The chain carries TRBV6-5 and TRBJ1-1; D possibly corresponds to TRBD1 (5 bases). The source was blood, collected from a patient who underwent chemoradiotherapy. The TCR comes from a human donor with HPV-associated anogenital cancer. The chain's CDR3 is CASRTTVQNTEAFF. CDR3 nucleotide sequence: TGTGCCAGCAGGACGACAGTCCAGAACACTGAAGCTTTCTTT.